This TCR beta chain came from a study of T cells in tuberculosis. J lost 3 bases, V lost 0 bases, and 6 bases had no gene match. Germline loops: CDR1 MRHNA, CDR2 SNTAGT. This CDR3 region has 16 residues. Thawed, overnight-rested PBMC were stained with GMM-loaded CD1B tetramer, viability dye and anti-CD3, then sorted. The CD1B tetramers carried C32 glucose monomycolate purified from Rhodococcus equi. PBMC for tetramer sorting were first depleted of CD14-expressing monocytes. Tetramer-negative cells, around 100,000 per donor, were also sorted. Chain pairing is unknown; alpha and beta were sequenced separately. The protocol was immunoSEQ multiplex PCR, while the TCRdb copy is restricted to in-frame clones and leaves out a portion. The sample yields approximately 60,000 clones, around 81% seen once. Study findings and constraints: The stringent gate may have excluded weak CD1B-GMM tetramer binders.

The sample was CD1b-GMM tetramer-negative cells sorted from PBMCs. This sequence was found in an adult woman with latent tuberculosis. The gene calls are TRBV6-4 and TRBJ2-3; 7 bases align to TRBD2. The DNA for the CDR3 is TGTGCCAGCAGTGACTCTGGCGGGAGTGGGACAGATACGCAGTATTTT. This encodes CASSDSGGSGTDTQYF.